Below, 9 T cell receptor beta chains from the same sample are listed, as sequenced in a study of T cells in Graves' hyperthyroidism and ophthalmopathy. The CDR3 regions of TCR beta were amplified from RNA transcripts. TCR CDR3 underwent first-round RT-PCR with the HTBI primer set. MiXCR, applied by TCRdb to the multiplex PCR reads, yields one record per CDR3 protein. This repertoire shows fewer than 650,000 distinct CDR3 sequences, 14% found once; its top ten account for 5.5% to 7.5%. The sample taken for sequencing was blood. Receptor source: a woman in her 30s with Graves' hyperthyroidism that later progressed to Graves' ophthalmopathy.

This clonotype appeared many times. The chain uses TRBV2 and TRBJ1-5; D perhaps matches TRBD1 (5 bases). V was shortened by 8 bases and J by 4 bases, with 12 bases between the two germline ends. The CDR3 length is 13 residues. The germline V gene encodes CDR1 SNHLY and CDR2 FYNNEI. The DNA of the CDR3 is TGTGCCAGCTTGGGGGGGTATAATCAGCCCCAGCATTTT. Its translation is CASLGGYNQPQHF.

This clonotype was detected many times. The chain uses TRBV11-2 and TRBJ2-5; 14 positions match TRBD2. V lost 6 bases to trimming and J lost 13 bases; unmatched junction nucleotides: 19. CDR3 length equals 17 residues. Germline V gives CDR1 SGHAT, CDR2 FQNNGV. The CDR3 here is CASSLRKGLAGEQWWYF. CDR3 bases: TGTGCCAGCAGTTTACGAAAGGGACTAGCGGGAGAACAGTGGTGGTACTTC.

This clonotype was counted ten times or more. V is TRBV29-1 and J is TRBJ1-1; possibly TRBD1 for D (5 bases). V dropped 5 bases and J dropped 6 bases, with 25 bases sitting between them. The CDR3 consists of 16 residues. Germline CDR1 and CDR2: SQVTM and ANQGSEA. The CDR3 bases are TGCAGCGTTTGGAACCTCAGGGCGTGGGGTACGGCTGAAGCTTTCTTT. Its translation is CSVWNLRAWGTAEAFF.

Ten or more counts support this clonotype. The V gene is TRBV3-1, the J gene TRBJ1-6; 7 bases align to TRBD1. This CDR3 has 15 residues. CDR1 and CDR2 (germline): LGHDT, YNNKEL (reference sequence). V shed 2 bases, J shed 10 bases, and the junction held 8 bases outside the gene matches. CDR3 loop: CASSQRDREGSPLHF. As DNA, the CDR3 is TGTGCCAGCAGCCAACGCGACAGGGAGGGCTCACCCCTCCACTTT.

The sample holds many counts of this clonotype. This chain joins TRBV27 and TRBJ2-2, with no clear D. V lost 4 bases, J lost 6 bases, and 3 bases lay in between. The CDR3 has 11 amino acids. CDR1 and CDR2 from the germline V gene are MNHEY and SMNVEV (reference sequence). This CDR3 is CASSSSGELFF. DNA of the CDR3: TGTGCCAGCAGTTCGTCCGGGGAGCTGTTTTTT.

This clonotype was observed at least ten times. This chain joins TRBV6-1 and TRBJ2-5; D tentatively fits TRBD1 or TRBD2 (6 bases each). This CDR3 comprises 14 residues. Germline CDR1 and CDR2: MNHNS and SASEGT. V lost 6 bases, J lost 5 bases, and 16 bases lay in between. The CDR3 sequence: CASRHFGGMETQYF. The CDR3 bases are TGTGCCAGCAGGCATTTCGGGGGCATGGAGACCCAGTACTTC.

This clonotype appeared many times. The rearrangement joins TRBV15 to TRBJ2-6; TRBD1 matches at 12 bases. Germline lookup yields CDR1 LNHNV and CDR2 YYDKDF (reference sequence). V shed 3 bases and J 0 bases; nucleotides not matched to a gene: 3. The CDR3 spans 18 residues. The CDR3 spells CATSRGQGADSGANVLTF. DNA of the CDR3: TGTGCCACCAGCAGGGGACAGGGGGCCGACTCTGGGGCCAACGTCCTGACTTTC. Full variable domain (remainder filled in from reference TRBV15 and TRBJ2-6): DAMVIQNPRYQVTQFGKPVTLSCSQTLNHNVMYWYQQKSSQAPKLLFHYYDKDFNNEADTPDNFQSRRPNTSFCFLDIRSPGLGDTAMYLCATSRGQGADSGANVLTFGAGSRLTVL.

This clonotype came up many times. This chain links TRBV18 with TRBJ1-2; D is unclear. The CDR3 extends over 13 amino acids. Trimming cost V 6 bases and J 2 bases, with 10 bases left between them. Germline assignment: CDR1 KGHSH and CDR2 LQKENI. The CDR3 is CASSPDGNYGYTF. In DNA, the CDR3 is TGTGCCAGCTCCCCGGACGGCAACTATGGCTACACCTTC.

Many counts were recorded for this clonotype. This sequence joins TRBV5-1 and TRBJ2-6; D is perhaps TRBD1 (5 bases). Per germline, CDR1 SGHRS and CDR2 YFSETQ. The V end lost 1 base, the J end lost 2 bases, and 7 bases lay between the germline ends. The CDR3 runs to 15 residues. CDR3 sequence reads: CASSLSRAGANVLTF. CDR3 nucleotides: TGCGCCAGCAGCTTGAGCAGGGCTGGGGCCAACGTCCTGACTTTC.